The entry below describes one TCR beta chain. In this sample, this clonotype turned up many times. Its antigen target is currently unknown. No base quality values were provided; no much bigger clone lies one nucleotide off. This specimen comes from a study of T cells in Graves' hyperthyroidism and ophthalmopathy (dated by TCRdb to between 2018 and 2021). At the level of the whole study: TCR V-J signatures able to tell the groups apart were searched for in a discovery cohort of 95 or so patients, of whom 43 had Graves' ophthalmopathy and some 60 had stable Graves' hyperthyroidism. In addition, the study compared T-cell repertoires in thyroid tissue and in blood from about 6 Graves' hyperthyroidism patients. Whether ophthalmopathy could be predicted prospectively was tested in an independent validation cohort made up of about 20 hyperthyroidism patients plus 17 patients who later progressed to ophthalmopathy. After blood sampling, hyperthyroidism patients were treated with methimazole at a starting dose of 30 mg daily, and ophthalmopathy patients were treated with high-dose intravenous methylprednisolone. The paper reports TCR Vbeta CDR3 sequencing of some 140 peripheral blood samples: some 41 ophthalmopathy, roughly 80 hyperthyroidism and around 17 progressor patients. The roughly 100 discovery patients were divided at random into training and test sets in a 7:3 ratio. Paper-wide results and their limitations: Most expanded thyroid clonotypes (frequency above 0.001) were also found in blood, which suggests that blood repertoires may mirror thyroid immune responses. During validation, the model predicted progression to ophthalmopathy a median of approximately 6 months ahead of onset, with approximately 70% sensitivity and around 72% specificity. No statistical method was used to fix the sample size in advance, and group allocation was not hidden from the investigators. Ophthalmopathy was separated from stable hyperthyroidism by a 13 V-J signature model, with approximately 85% sensitivity and about 81% specificity obtained in cross-validation and 80%/75% obtained in testing.

The study excluded patients with uncontrolled infections, other autoimmune diseases, pregnancy or lactation. Diagnoses were based on clinical symptoms, serum thyroxine and TRAb, thyroid ultrasound and orbital computed tomography. Total RNA was extracted with Trizol reagent, and quality was checked on an Agilent 2100 Bioanalyzer. The V and J ends are trimmed by 2 bases and 4 bases, leaving 9 bases between them. The CDR1 and CDR2 encoded by the germline V gene are ENHRY and SYGVKD. The CDR3, from cysteine to phenylalanine, totals 14 residues. Only CDR3 DNA remains: 42 bases, in frame from the first base. TCR beta CDR3 regions were amplified from RNA transcripts. The first round of RT-PCR for the TCR CDR3 was performed with the HTBI primer set and the Qiagen OneStep RT-PCR kit. A second multiplex PCR round built the libraries, followed by size selection and purification. Sequencing of the libraries was done on an Illumina HiSeq2000 using paired-end 100 bp reads. The paper's processing steps were these. SOAPnuke was used to process the raw data, throwing out any read that contained adapters or uncalled bases, had a mean Phred below 15, or lacked an exact constant-primer or identifier match. High-quality paired reads were merged with COPE v1.2.5, and unique nucleotide sequences were defined as clonotypes. MiTCR v1.1 was used to align clonotypes to the IMGT TRBV, TRBD and TRBJ reference segments. Only V-J combinations with frequency above 0.0001, covering 99.2% of repertoires, were analysed. A TCS score was defined as the ratio of F50 (clonal expansion) to E x V (chaos), with BLOSUM62-based TCRdist applied between CDR3 peptides within each V-J. Welch's t-statistics and random forest reduced roughly 540 V-J features to some 14, which were used in a naive Bayes classifier (R e1071). Thyroid-blood repertoire similarity was quantified with the Morisita-Horn index. The raw public reads went through TCRdb reprocessing: fastp at Q25, MiXCR clone calling, in-frame beta chains kept. Rows merge per CDR3 protein into single entries with the most common DNA and genes. TCRdb assigned the V and J calls; the authors' analysis was not used. This sample has about 640,000 distinct CDR3 sequences in its table, and about 45% of those were observed once. The top ten hold approximately 6.8% of the sample.

What was sequenced was peripheral blood or thyroid tissue (not recorded which). This TCR was recovered from an adult man with Graves' disease, either hyperthyroidism or ophthalmopathy (not recorded which). The chain employs TRBV10-3 and TRBJ1-5; TRBD1 is a possible D gene, resting on 5 matching bases. Read as DNA, the sequence is TGTGCCATCAGTGAGACAGGCGGTAATCAGCCCCAGCATTTT. Translated, it gives CAISETGGNQPQHF.